This T cell receptor beta chain was identified during a study of cytomegalovirus exposure and HLA in healthy donors. Study information: It was reported in a later analysis that the same platform had been used for the 90 to 150 validation repertoires as for the approximately 670 first-cohort repertoires. Findings and limits, study-wide: According to a later analysis, TCR clusters from the first cohort tended to co-occur in the 120 or so validation repertoires. There were a few CMV-associated chains whose specificity for CMV antigens was confirmed in vitro.

The table lists this clone with a count of one. What it binds is unknown. V lost 0 bases and J lost 5; bases outside the gene matches: 1. CDR1 and CDR2 from the germline V gene are MNHNY and SVGAGI (reference sequence). There are 14 residues in the CDR3. The assay was immunoSEQ multiplex PCR, and TCRdb's table has in-frame clones only and misses some. The data contain approximately 80,000 clones, over 85% of them seen just once; the ten biggest clones take up 3.5% to 4%. Material: PBMCs. The rearrangement joins TRBV6-6 to TRBJ2-1, with TRBD2 matching over 7 bases. This TCR was sampled from a woman in her 30s in good health and CMV-seronegative. CDR3 amino acids: CASSYSGGNNEQFF. In nucleotides, the CDR3 is TGTGCCAGCAGTTACTCGGGAGGGAACAATGAGCAGTTCTTC.